The source of this TCR beta chain is a study of blood T cell repertoires in COVID-19. CDR3 length equals 15 residues. Germline values: CDR1 SGHVS, CDR2 FQNEAQ. Trimming left V 4 bases short and J 0 bases short, with 12 bases between. As originally analysed: Researchers report that nucleated cell counts were estimated from reference gene primer amplification. Only in-frame clones appear in the TCRdb table, and some are missing; sequencing was by immunoSEQ multiplex PCR. V, J and clone size derive from that table, while D and trimming were established from the DNA sequence. The sample consists of 350,000 or so clones, roughly 90% of them appearing once.

The J gene is TRBJ1-1, the V gene TRBV7-8; D may be TRBD1 (6 bases). The sequenced material came from peripheral blood. The clonotype comes from a man between 18 and 29 years old with active or convalescent COVID-19. The chain's CDR3 is CASSSPGDMNTEAFF. The CDR3 nucleotides read TGTGCCAGCAGCTCCCCTGGGGACATGAACACTGAAGCTTTCTTT.